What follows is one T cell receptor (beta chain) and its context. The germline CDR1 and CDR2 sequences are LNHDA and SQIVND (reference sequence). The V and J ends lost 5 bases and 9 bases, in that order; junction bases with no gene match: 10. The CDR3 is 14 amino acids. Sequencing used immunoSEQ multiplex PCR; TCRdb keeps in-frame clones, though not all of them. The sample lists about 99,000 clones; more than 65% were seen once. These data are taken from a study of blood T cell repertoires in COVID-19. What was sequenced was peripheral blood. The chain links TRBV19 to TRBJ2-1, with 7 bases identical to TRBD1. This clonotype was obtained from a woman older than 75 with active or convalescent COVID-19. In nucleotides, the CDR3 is TGTGCCAGTAGTGTCGACAGGGTTTCTGGTGAGCAGTTCTTC. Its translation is CASSVDRVSGEQFF. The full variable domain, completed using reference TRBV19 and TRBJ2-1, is DGGITQSPKYLFRKEGQNVTLSCEQNLNHDAMYWYRQDPGQGLRLIYYSQIVNDFQKGDIAEGYSVSREKKESFPLTVTSAQKNPTAFYLCASSVDRVSGEQFFGPGTRLTVL.